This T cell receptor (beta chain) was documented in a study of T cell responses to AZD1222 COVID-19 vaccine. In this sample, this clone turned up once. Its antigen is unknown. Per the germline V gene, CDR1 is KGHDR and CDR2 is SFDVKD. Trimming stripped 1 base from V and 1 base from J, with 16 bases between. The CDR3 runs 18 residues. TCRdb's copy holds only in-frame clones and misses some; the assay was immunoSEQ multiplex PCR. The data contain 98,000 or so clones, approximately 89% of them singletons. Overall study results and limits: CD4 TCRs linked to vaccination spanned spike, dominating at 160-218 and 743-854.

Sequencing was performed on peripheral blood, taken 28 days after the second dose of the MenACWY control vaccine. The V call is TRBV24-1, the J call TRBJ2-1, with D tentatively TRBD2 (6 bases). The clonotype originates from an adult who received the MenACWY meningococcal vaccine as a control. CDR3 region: CATSDLKGGVRSYNEQFF. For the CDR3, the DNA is TGTGCCACCAGTGATTTAAAGGGCGGGGTAAGATCCTACAATGAGCAGTTCTTC.